The 9 T cell receptor beta chains below come from one sample, sequenced in a study of control samples from healthy donors and cancer patients (dated by TCRdb to 2020 to 2022). Library method: the immunoSEQ multiplex PCR assay. TCRdb retrieved this table from immuneACCESS and kept in-frame rearrangements only. Not all clones are present; in checked studies, unresolved V genes account for under half, and no reason is known for the remainder. Recorded for this sample are over 85,000 clones; about 92% of them occurred a single time. The top ten clonotypes cover 2% to 2.5% of the sample. The sequenced material came from blood. Receptors originate from a woman between 18 and 30 years old in good health.

The chain carries TRBV4-3 and TRBJ2-5; D possibly corresponds to TRBD2 (5 bases). Germline CDR1 is LGHNA and CDR2 is YSLEER. Trimming removed 4 bases from V and 5 bases from J, with 17 bases in between. This CDR3 contains 15 residues. Here the CDR3 reads CASSPQYSGWETQYF. The CDR3 DNA is TGCGCCAGCAGCCCCCAGTATTCGGGATGGGAGACCCAGTACTTC.

The chain couples TRBV19 to TRBJ1-2; TRBD1 aligns across 10 bases. This CDR3 spans 14 amino acids. CDR1 and CDR2 (germline): LNHDA, SQIVND (reference sequence). Trimming cost V 6 bases and J 4 bases; bases outside gene matches: 5. The CDR3 bases are TGTGCCAGTAGCCCGGGACAGGGGAGCTATGGCTACACCTTC. Its translation is CASSPGQGSYGYTF.

This chain uses TRBV4-3 with TRBJ2-1; 9 bases agree with TRBD1. The CDR3 runs to 17 residues. After removal of 3 bases from V and 5 bases from J, the junction contained 11 bases not matched to a gene. Germline V gene lookup returns CDR1 LGHNA and CDR2 YSLEER. The CDR3, as DNA: TGCGCCAGCAGCCAGGCTCCCGGGACAGGGAAACACAATGAGCAGTTCTTC. Its protein is CASSQAPGTGKHNEQFF.

In its sample, this clone was seen once. The chain combines TRBV19 with TRBJ1-2, with D possibly being TRBD1 (5 bases). The CDR3 extends over 13 amino acids. CDR1 is LNHDA, CDR2 SQIVND, per germline (reference sequence). V was shortened by 9 bases and J by 4 bases, with 15 bases between the two germline ends. The CDR3 sequence: CASTATAFYGYTF. CDR3 in DNA: TGTGCCAGCACTGCGACAGCTTTCTATGGCTACACCTTC.

This chain links TRBV7-2 with TRBJ2-4; TRBD2 matches 10 bases. Germline V lookup: CDR1 SGHTA, CDR2 FQGNSA. After removal of 1 base from V and 6 bases from J, the junction contained 12 bases not matched to a gene. The CDR3 consists of 18 residues. Written as DNA, the CDR3 is TGTGCCAGCAGCTTAGTCCACCTTACTAGCGGGGTAATAAACATTCAGTACTTC. The encoded protein is CASSLVHLTSGVINIQYF.

The chain couples TRBV24-1 to TRBJ2-1, with D perhaps given as TRBD1 or TRBD2 (6 bases each). Germline CDR1 is KGHDR and CDR2 is SFDVKD. The CDR3 runs to 13 residues. Trimming removed 4 bases from V and 12 bases from J, with 15 bases in between. CDR3 in amino acids: CATSDPGGARQFF. CDR3 coding DNA: TGTGCCACCAGTGACCCCGGGGGCGCGCGGCAGTTCTTC.

In DNA, the CDR3 is TGTGCCAGCAGTGAGGCTCTTCCAGATACGCAGTATTTT. Residues: CASSEALPDTQYF. The chain uses TRBV25-1 and TRBJ2-3; no clear D. The germline V gene encodes CDR1 MGHDK and CDR2 SYGVNS. This CDR3 contains 13 residues. Between the trimmed V and J ends, which lost 3 bases and 4 bases, there was a span of 8 bases.

The rearrangement links TRBV5-1 to TRBJ1-6; TRBD1 agrees at 10 bases. Germline lookup yields CDR1 SGHRS and CDR2 YFSETQ. The CDR3 is made up of 16 amino acids. With 1 base clipped from V and 10 bases from J, the junction kept 8 bases outside the gene matches. DNA of the CDR3: TGCGCCAGCAGCTTGCGACCGGGACAGGGGAGATCACCCCTCCACTTT. This codes for CASSLRPGQGRSPLHF.

The chain carries TRBV4-3 and TRBJ2-1, with no clear D. Germline loops: CDR1 LGHNA, CDR2 YSLEER. Trimming left V 4 bases short and J 9 bases short, with 10 bases between. The CDR3 spans 12 residues. The chain's CDR3 is CASSPKTLEQFF. CDR3 nucleotides: TGCGCCAGCAGCCCAAAGACCCTTGAGCAGTTCTTC.